These 25 T cell receptor beta chains share one sample of origin, sequenced in a study of shared clonotypes between healthy human individuals. The method was immunoSEQ multiplex PCR; TCRdb's version includes in-frame clones alone and lacks a portion of them. The sample yields approximately 2.3 million clones, just over 90% seen once. Sequenced: naive CD4+ T cells from PBMCs. The subset is: CD45RA+ positively selected. Source of these receptors: a man aged 18 to 29 in good health. Some clones in this sample may be carry-over from other donors' samples.

The chain has TRBV18 and TRBJ2-1; D may be TRBD1 or TRBD2 (5 bases each). The CDR3 runs to 16 residues. In germline, CDR1 is KGHSH, CDR2 LQKENI. V lost 4 bases and J 5 bases, leaving 18 bases between the germline ends. The CDR3 region has the DNA TGTGCCAGCTCACTCGGGACCTGGCTCTATGACAATGAGCAGTTCTTC. It specifies CASSLGTWLYDNEQFF.

To note about this clone: Other nucleotide sequences in the sample specify the same CDR3. V usage is TRBV5-4 and J usage is TRBJ1-2, with 9 bases matching TRBD1. V shed 4 bases, J shed 8 bases, and the junction held 6 bases outside the gene matches. The CDR3 is made up of 13 amino acids. Looked up from germline, CDR1 is SGHNT and CDR2 is YYREEE (reference sequence). This CDR3 reads CASSLQGAEGYTF. The CDR3 DNA reads as TGTGCCAGCAGCCTACAGGGGGCAGAGGGCTACACCTTC.

The V call is TRBV11-2, the J call TRBJ1-5; no reliable D call. Trimming stripped 1 base from V and 2 bases from J, with 12 bases between. Germline CDR1 reads SGHAT; CDR2 reads FQNNGV. This CDR3 region has 16 residues. Here the CDR3 reads CASSLGLRAGNQPQHF. The CDR3 coding sequence is TGTGCCAGCAGCTTAGGGTTACGGGCGGGCAATCAGCCCCAGCATTTT. Full variable domain (outside the CDR3, taken from reference TRBV11-2 and TRBJ1-5): EAGVAQSPRYKIIEKRQSVAFWCNPISGHATLYWYQQILGQGPKLLIQFQNNGVVDDSQLPKDRFSAERLKGVDSTLKIQPAKLEDSAVYLCASSLGLRAGNQPQHFGDGTRLSIL.

J is TRBJ2-3 and V is TRBV11-2; 8 bases align to TRBD2. CDR3 length: 14 amino acids. With 5 bases clipped from V and 2 bases from J, the junction kept 3 bases outside the gene matches. Germline CDR1 is SGHAT and CDR2 is FQNNGV. The CDR3 here is CASSPGGATDTQYF. The DNA for the CDR3 is TGTGCCAGCAGCCCCGGGGGGGCCACAGATACGCAGTATTTT.

This sequence joins TRBV7-3 and TRBJ2-1, with D hard to call. The germline V gene encodes CDR1 SGHTA and CDR2 FQGTGA. CDR3 length: 15 residues. With 4 bases removed from V and 9 bases from J, the gap between germline ends came to 19 bases. The CDR3 spells CASSSNTIPWGEQFF. The CDR3 coding sequence is TGTGCCAGCAGCTCTAACACCATCCCGTGGGGTGAGCAGTTCTTC. Variable domain in full (rest from reference TRBV7-3 and TRBJ2-1): GAGVSQTPSNKVTEKGKYVELRCDPISGHTALYWYRQSLGQGPEFLIYFQGTGAADDSGLPNDRFFAVRPEGSVSTLKIQRTERGDSAVYLCASSSNTIPWGEQFFGPGTRLTVL.

The J gene is TRBJ2-7, the V gene TRBV28, with 7 positions matching TRBD1. Germline-derived CDR1 and CDR2 are MDHEN and SYDVKM. Trimming cost V 2 bases and J 0 bases; bases outside gene matches: 4. The CDR3 covers 15 residues. The CDR3 protein is CASSLSNRGSYEQYF. The CDR3 bases are TGTGCCAGCAGTTTAAGCAACAGGGGCTCCTACGAGCAGTACTTC.

The chain combines TRBV30 with TRBJ2-2; possible D gene TRBD1, 6 bases. Deletions cut 2 bases from V and 7 bases from J, with 11 bases between. Germline V gene data show CDR1 as GTSNPN and CDR2 as SVGIG (reference sequence). This CDR3 is 13 amino acids long. The CDR3 sequence: CAWSTGTYGELFF. The CDR3 DNA is TGTGCCTGGAGTACAGGGACCTACGGGGAGCTGTTTTTT.

This chain joins TRBV6-5 and TRBJ2-7; perhaps TRBD1 as D (5 bases). CDR3 size: 14 residues. The V gene's germline CDR1 is MNHEY and CDR2 SVGAGI. V dropped 5 bases and J dropped 4 bases, with 15 bases sitting between them. CDR3 sequence reads: CASSNYDSIYEQYF. The DNA of the CDR3 is TGTGCCAGCAGTAACTATGACAGCATTTACGAGCAGTACTTC.

The chain combines TRBV7-3 with TRBJ2-2, with TRBD2 identical over 11 bases. The junction had 6 bases not matched to a gene; V was cut back by 5 bases and J by 7 bases. Germline assignment: CDR1 SGHTA and CDR2 FQGTGA. This CDR3 region has 15 residues. CDR3 amino acids: CASSPGTSGYGELFF. DNA of the CDR3: TGTGCCAGCAGCCCTGGGACTAGCGGTTACGGGGAGCTGTTTTTT.

J is TRBJ2-2 and V is TRBV20-1; D uncertain. Trimming shortened V by 4 bases and J by 6 bases, and 6 bases separated the two germline ends. There are 11 residues in the CDR3. Germline V CDR1 and CDR2: DFQATT, SNEGSKA (reference sequence). Written as DNA, the CDR3 is TGCAGTGCTAAGTCTTCCGGGGAGCTGTTTTTT. Protein sequence: CSAKSSGELFF.

The rearrangement joins TRBV7-2 to TRBJ1-2; D not resolved. The V gene lost 1 base and the J gene lost 6 bases, with 12 bases spanning the gap. There are 14 residues in the CDR3. Germline CDR1 reads SGHTA; CDR2 reads FQGNSA. The CDR3 is CASSLGPGPNGYTF. In DNA form, the CDR3 reads TGTGCCAGCAGCTTAGGGCCGGGCCCCAATGGCTACACCTTC.

The chain uses TRBV28 and TRBJ1-2, with D possibly TRBD1 on 5 matching bases. V was pared by 3 bases and J by 5 bases, with 16 bases between. Germline CDR1 and CDR2: MDHEN and SYDVKM. This CDR3 comprises 15 residues. CDR3 region: CASSLGGTHGYGYTF. The CDR3 DNA sequence: TGTGCCAGCAGTTTGGGGGGGACTCATGGTTATGGCTACACCTTC.

As regards this clone: Distinct nucleotide sequences in the sample also encode this CDR3. The CDR3, as DNA: TGCGCCAGCAGCCTAGCGGGAGTCTCCTACAATGAGCAGTTCTTC. It encodes CASSLAGVSYNEQFF. The J gene is TRBJ2-1, the V gene TRBV5-1, with 10 bases lining up with TRBD2. Looked up from germline, CDR1 is SGHRS and CDR2 is YFSETQ. With V trimmed by 4 bases and J by 0 bases, 1 base remained unmatched. CDR3 size: 15 residues. Supplemented by reference TRBV5-1 and TRBJ2-1, the full variable domain reads KAGVTQTPRYLIKTRGQQVTLSCSPISGHRSVSWYQQTPGQGLQFLFEYFSETQRNKGNFPGRFSGRQFSNSRSEMNVSTLELGDSALYLCASSLAGVSYNEQFFGPGTRLTVL.

The chain links TRBV19 to TRBJ2-1; 8 positions agree with TRBD2. Germline CDR1 LNHDA, CDR2 SQIVND (reference sequence). The J segment lost 5 bases and the V segment lost 2 bases, leaving 5 bases of the junction unmatched. CDR3 length equals 15 residues. The CDR3 loop reads CASSILREGNNEQFF. The CDR3 DNA follows: TGTGCCAGTAGTATACTACGGGAGGGAAACAATGAGCAGTTCTTC. Drawing the rest from reference TRBV19 and TRBJ2-1, the complete variable domain is DGGITQSPKYLFRKEGQNVTLSCEQNLNHDAMYWYRQDPGQGLRLIYYSQIVNDFQKGDIAEGYSVSREKKESFPLTVTSAQKNPTAFYLCASSILREGNNEQFFGPGTRLTVL.

The gene calls are TRBV5-1 and TRBJ2-5; 7 bases agree with TRBD1. The CDR3 runs 15 residues. Germline values: CDR1 SGHRS, CDR2 YFSETQ. V shed 0 bases, J shed 5 bases, and the junction held 7 bases outside the gene matches. The CDR3 is CASSLEGGWVETQYF. In DNA, the CDR3 is TGCGCCAGCAGCTTGGAAGGGGGCTGGGTGGAGACCCAGTACTTC.

V and J are TRBV28 and TRBJ1-4; D is possibly TRBD1 (6 bases). Germline V lookup: CDR1 MDHEN, CDR2 SYDVKM. The CDR3 covers 15 residues. Trimming took 4 bases from V and 5 from J, leaving 14 bases between them. In DNA, the CDR3 is TGTGCCAGCAGTTCAACAGGGAGATCGAATGAAAAACTGTTTTTT. It codes for CASSSTGRSNEKLFF.

This chain connects TRBV28 to TRBJ2-2; no firm D call. The CDR3 is 12 residues long. Germline CDR1 reads MDHEN; CDR2 reads SYDVKM. Trimming shortened V by 5 bases and J by 5 bases, and 6 bases separated the two germline ends. Here the CDR3 reads CASSRVTGELFF. The CDR3 nucleotides read TGTGCCAGCAGTAGGGTAACCGGGGAGCTGTTTTTT.

The table lists this clone with a count of one. Within the sample, other DNA sequences also encode this same CDR3. This sequence joins TRBV9 and TRBJ1-2; tentative D call: TRBD1 (5 bases). V was clipped by 0 bases and J by 2 bases, with 11 bases between them. There are 15 residues in the CDR3. CDR1 SGDLS and CDR2 YYNGEE come from the germline V gene. Written as DNA, the CDR3 is TGTGCCAGCAGCGTAGGAGGGGACTTGAACTATGGCTACACCTTC. Amino acid sequence: CASSVGGDLNYGYTF.

The chain couples TRBV4-2 to TRBJ2-1; 12 positions match TRBD2. The CDR3 consists of 16 residues. V was pared by 3 bases and J by 4 bases, with 4 bases of the junction left unmatched. From germline, CDR1 is LGHNA and CDR2 YNFKEQ. The CDR3: CASSHGGLAGYNEQFF. The DNA for the CDR3 is TGTGCCAGCAGCCATGGCGGACTAGCGGGATACAATGAGCAGTTCTTC.

J is TRBJ2-1 and V is TRBV5-4, with 8 nucleotides matching TRBD1. Germline lookup yields CDR1 SGHNT and CDR2 YYREEE (reference sequence). V was clipped by 4 bases and J by 7 bases; unmatched bases: 10. The CDR3 runs 15 residues. Written as DNA, the CDR3 is TGTGCCAGCAGCCTGGACAGGGTAAGGGGTAATGAGCAGTTCTTC. This gives the protein CASSLDRVRGNEQFF.

The chain couples TRBV5-1 to TRBJ2-3; 9 bases agree with TRBD1. In germline, CDR1 is SGHRS, CDR2 YFSETQ. This CDR3 spans 16 amino acids. J lost 2 bases, V lost 1 base, and 5 bases had no gene match. The CDR3 bases are TGCGCCAGCAGCTTGAGGACAGGGGTTCCCACAGATACGCAGTATTTT. Translating gives CASSLRTGVPTDTQYF.

This sequence joins TRBV2 and TRBJ1-1; D is unclear. Trimming removed 5 bases from V and 5 bases from J, with 12 bases in between. The CDR3 spans 13 residues. Germline V CDR1 and CDR2: SNHLY, FYNNEI. CDR3: CASSYDTETEAFF. In nucleotides, the CDR3 is TGTGCCAGCAGTTACGACACGGAAACTGAAGCTTTCTTT.

J is TRBJ2-2 and V is TRBV2, with a possible D match to TRBD1 (5 bases). The CDR3 contains 14 residues. Trimming removed 6 bases from V and 5 bases from J, with 13 bases in between. Germline CDR1 reads SNHLY; CDR2 reads FYNNEI. The CDR3, as DNA: TGTGCCAGCAGGGGGCCGACTGGGACCGGGGAGCTGTTTTTT. Its translation is CASRGPTGTGELFF.

The genes are TRBV6-1 and TRBJ1-1, with a weak D call TRBD1 (5 bases). CDR1 and CDR2 (germline): MNHNS, SASEGT. The V gene lost 8 bases and the J gene lost 2 bases, with 15 bases spanning the gap. The CDR3 has 14 amino acids. The CDR3 DNA sequence: TGTGCCAGCCGGGAAGGGGCCCTCAACACTGAAGCTTTCTTT. It encodes CASREGALNTEAFF.

This chain links TRBV5-1 with TRBJ2-7; D gene uncertain. V was trimmed by 0 bases and J by 1 base, leaving 8 bases between them. The CDR3 spans 14 residues. Germline V gene data show CDR1 as SGHRS and CDR2 as YFSETQ. In DNA form, the CDR3 reads TGCGCCAGCAGCTTGGAGCCAGAGTCCTACGAGCAGTACTTC. The encoded protein is CASSLEPESYEQYF.